These T cell receptor beta chains were read from a single sample in a study of blood T cell repertoires in COVID-19. Data came from immunoSEQ multiplex PCR; TCRdb stores just in-frame clones and leaves some out. The repertoire holds roughly 150,000 clones, 65% to 90% seen once, with about 7% in the top ten. The sample taken for sequencing was peripheral blood. Every receptor here comes from a woman aged 50 to 60 in a cohort sampled during active or convalescent COVID-19. CDR3s include the opening cysteine and the closing phenylalanine or tryptophan. A D gene is named only where the DNA matches it firmly. Some rows have no size entry. The others give once, few or many, or a class for an expanded clone.

V: TRBV10-3; length: 15; D: TRBD2; J: TRBJ2-7; size: .; CDR3: CAIRSPAGGRYEQYF; DNA: TGTGCCATCAGATCTCCAGCGGGGGGGCGGTACGAGCAGTACTTC
V: TRBV10-3; length: 14; D: TRBD1; J: TRBJ1-3; size: .; CDR3: CAIGVQGGSDTIYF; DNA: TGTGCCATCGGGGTGCAAGGGGGCTCAGACACCATATATTTT
V: TRBV9; length: 14; D: .; J: TRBJ1-6; size: .; CDR3: CASSVVDGGSPLHF; DNA: TGTGCCAGCAGCGTAGTAGACGGGGGTTCACCCCTCCACTTT
V: TRBV10-2; length: 13; D: TRBD1; J: TRBJ1-1; size: .; CDR3: CASSKTGNAEAFF; DNA: TGCGCCAGCAGTAAGACAGGGAACGCTGAAGCTTTCTTT
V: TRBV7-2; length: 14; D: TRBD1; J: TRBJ2-2; size: .; CDR3: CASSLNRGSGELFF; DNA: TGTGCCAGCAGCTTAAACAGGGGGTCAGGGGAGCTGTTTTTT
V: TRBV7-2; length: 17; D: TRBD1; J: TRBJ1-1; size: .; CDR3: CASSLAGTGSAYTEAFF; DNA: TGTGCCAGCAGCTTAGCTGGGACAGGGAGTGCTTACACTGAAGCTTTCTTT
V: TRBV5-1; length: 16; D: TRBD2; J: TRBJ2-1; size: .; CDR3: CASSPGTSGIYNEQFF; DNA: TGCGCCAGCAGCCCGGGGACTAGCGGTATCTACAATGAGCAGTTCTTC
V: TRBV12-5; length: 17; D: .; J: TRBJ1-5; size: .; CDR3: CASGLVHGGQGNQPQHF; DNA: TGTGCTAGTGGTTTGGTACACGGGGGGCAGGGCAATCAGCCCCAGCATTTT
V: TRBV30; length: 15; D: TRBD2; J: TRBJ2-1; size: .; CDR3: CAWSFGTRRYNEQFF; DNA: TGTGCCTGGAGTTTCGGGACTAGACGCTACAATGAGCAGTTCTTC
V: TRBV11-2; length: 15; D: .; J: TRBJ2-5; size: .; CDR3: CASSLLYEYQETQYF; DNA: TGTGCCAGCAGCTTACTCTACGAGTACCAAGAGACCCAGTACTTC
V: TRBV15; length: 16; D: TRBD2; J: TRBJ2-3; size: .; CDR3: CATGNVPSGGVDTQYF; DNA: TGTGCCACCGGGAACGTGCCTAGCGGGGGTGTGGATACGCAGTATTTT
V: TRBV4-2; length: 16; D: .; J: TRBJ1-2; size: .; CDR3: CASSHPGSATNYGYTF; DNA: TGTGCCAGCAGCCACCCGGGGTCGGCGACAAACTATGGCTACACCTTC
V: TRBV7-2; length: 15; D: .; J: TRBJ1-2; size: few; CDR3: CASSLRTGSVYGYTF; DNA: TGTGCCAGCAGCTTACGAACAGGGTCCGTCTATGGCTACACCTTC
V: TRBV4-3; length: 15; D: TRBD2; J: TRBJ2-7; size: .; CDR3: CASSQDSSGIYEQYF; DNA: TGCGCCAGCAGCCAAGACTCTAGCGGGATCTACGAGCAGTACTTC
V: TRBV9; length: 15; D: TRBD1; J: TRBJ1-2; size: .; CDR3: CASSMTGSLSYGYTF; DNA: TGTGCCAGCAGCATGACAGGGTCCCTAAGTTATGGCTACACCTTC
V: TRBV5-1; length: 14; D: TRBD1; J: TRBJ2-1; size: .; CDR3: CASSSRTGYNEQFF; DNA: TGCGCCAGCAGCTCAAGGACAGGGTACAATGAGCAGTTCTTC
V: TRBV2; length: 15; D: TRBD2; J: TRBJ2-3; size: .; CDR3: CASSFSGGAGDTQYF; DNA: TGTGCCAGCAGTTTTAGCGGGGGGGCAGGAGATACGCAGTATTTT
V: TRBV5-4; length: 16; D: .; J: TRBJ2-2; size: .; CDR3: CASSLVAAANTGELFF; DNA: TGTGCCAGCAGCTTGGTTGCAGCGGCGAACACCGGGGAGCTGTTTTTT
V: TRBV19; length: 15; D: .; J: TRBJ1-6; size: .; CDR3: CASSIVGGRVAPLHF; DNA: TGTGCCAGTAGTATAGTGGGGGGGCGCGTAGCACCCCTCCACTTT
V: TRBV19; length: 12; D: .; J: TRBJ2-1; size: .; CDR3: CASSTRNNEQFF; DNA: TGTGCCAGTAGTACGAGGAACAATGAGCAGTTCTTC
V: TRBV7-2; length: 15; D: TRBD2; J: TRBJ2-5; size: few; CDR3: CASTVASGARETQYF; DNA: TGTGCCAGCACGGTCGCTAGCGGGGCGCGAGAGACCCAGTACTTC
V: TRBV4-1; length: 15; D: TRBD2; J: TRBJ2-2; size: .; CDR3: CASRKTSGNTGELFF; DNA: TGCGCCAGCAGGAAGACTAGCGGGAACACCGGGGAGCTGTTTTTT
V: TRBV7-9; length: 15; D: TRBD1; J: TRBJ1-1; size: few; CDR3: CASSLVTGSNTEAFF; DNA: TGTGCCAGCAGCTTAGTGACAGGGTCAAACACTGAAGCTTTCTTT
V: TRBV6-1; length: 14; D: .; J: TRBJ1-1; size: .; CDR3: CASSEATVAPEAFF; DNA: TGTGCCAGCAGTGAAGCGACAGTAGCCCCTGAAGCTTTCTTT
V: TRBV6-4; length: 13; D: TRBD1; J: TRBJ2-5; size: .; CDR3: CASRGTVPETQYF; DNA: TGTGCCAGCAGGGGGACAGTCCCAGAGACCCAGTACTTC
V: TRBV5-6; length: 17; D: TRBD1; J: TRBJ2-6; size: .; CDR3: CASSLGTGVSGANVLTF; DNA: TGTGCCAGCAGCTTGGGGACAGGGGTCTCTGGGGCCAACGTCCTGACTTTC
V: TRBV10-1; length: 15; D: TRBD1; J: TRBJ2-1; size: once; CDR3: CASSPGTGGYNEQFF; DNA: TGCGCCAGCAGCCCGGGGACAGGGGGTTACAATGAGCAGTTCTTC
V: TRBV21-1; length: 13; D: .; J: TRBJ2-7; size: .; CDR3: CASTKTEYYEQYF; DNA: TGTGCCAGCACTAAGACTGAATACTACGAGCAGTACTTC
V: TRBV18; length: 14; D: .; J: TRBJ2-3; size: few; CDR3: CASSPPGGADTQYF; DNA: TGTGCCAGCTCACCACCGGGGGGGGCGGATACGCAGTATTTT
V: TRBV5-1; length: 16; D: .; J: TRBJ2-2; size: .; CDR3: CASTPFGGLNTGELFF; DNA: TGCGCCAGCACCCCCTTCGGGGGGCTGAACACCGGGGAGCTGTTTTTT
V: TRBV19; length: 15; D: .; J: TRBJ1-5; size: once; CDR3: CASSAVGLGNQPQHF; DNA: TGTGCCAGTAGTGCGGTGGGGCTTGGCAATCAGCCCCAGCATTTT
V: TRBV5-4; length: 13; D: .; J: TRBJ1-1; size: .; CDR3: CASSLIGQPEAFF; DNA: TGTGCCAGCAGCTTGATCGGACAGCCTGAAGCTTTCTTT
V: TRBV4-3; length: 14; D: TRBD1; J: TRBJ2-1; size: .; CDR3: CASSRDRAYNEQFF; DNA: TGCGCCAGCAGCCGGGACAGGGCTTACAATGAGCAGTTCTTC